Below are 26 T cell receptor beta chains sequenced from a single sample in a study of T-cell reconstitution after alpha-beta-depleted transplantation in children. A TCRbeta library incorporating unique molecular identifiers was prepared. TCRdb recomputed calls from the PCR reads with MiXCR, one row per CDR3 protein. This repertoire shows about 580,000 distinct CDR3 sequences, 27% found once; its top ten account for approximately 33%. The sequences come from PBMCs, collected before TCRalphabeta/CD19-depleted stem cell transplant. The receptors were sampled from a boy younger than two with Wiskott-Aldrich syndrome, due to receive a stem cell transplant.

This clonotype was seen more than once but under ten times. This chain connects TRBV20-1 to TRBJ2-7; 14 bases map to TRBD2. This CDR3 region has 15 residues. CDR1 is DFQATT, CDR2 SNEGSKA, per germline (reference sequence). With V trimmed by 4 bases and J by 3 bases, 5 bases remained unmatched. Written as DNA, the CDR3 is TGCAGTGCTAAGACTAGCGGGAGGGCCGACTACGAGCAGTACTTC. Protein: CSAKTSGRADYEQYF.

The chain joins TRBV12-3 or TRBV12-4 to TRBJ1-5, with D possibly being TRBD1 (6 bases). This CDR3 is built from 17 residues. Trimming stripped 6 bases from V and 4 bases from J, with 22 bases between. This CDR3 is CASRSNKQGFRNQPQHF. CDR3 DNA sequence: TGTGCCAGCAGATCAAATAAACAGGGATTTAGGAATCAGCCCCAGCATTTT.

This rearrangement joins TRBV7-6 to TRBJ2-7; TRBD1 agrees at 10 bases. CDR3 length equals 18 residues. Germline CDR1 is SGHVS and CDR2 is FNYEAQ. The V segment lost 2 bases and the J segment 3 bases; nucleotides outside the gene matches: 13. The CDR3 DNA is TGTGCCAGCAGCTTACACCGGGACAGGGGTGAAGGAAGCTACGAGCAGTACTTC. Protein: CASSLHRDRGEGSYEQYF. Variable domain in full (rest from reference TRBV7-6 and TRBJ2-7): GAGVSQSPRYKVTKRGQDVALRCDPISGHVSLYWYRQALGQGPEFLTYFNYEAQQDKSGLPNDRFSAERPEGSISTLTIQRTEQRDSAMYRCASSLHRDRGEGSYEQYFGPGTRLTVT.

This clonotype occurred a few times. J is TRBJ2-1 and V is TRBV11-2; 7 nucleotides align to TRBD2. The germline CDR1 and CDR2 sequences are SGHAT and FQNNGV. Trimming took 3 bases from V and 4 from J; bases not matched to a gene: 6. CDR3 length: 15 amino acids. Here the CDR3 reads CASSFLLAAYNEQFF. The CDR3 nucleotides are TGTGCCAGCAGCTTCCTGCTAGCGGCATACAATGAGCAGTTCTTC.

This chain uses TRBV28 with TRBJ2-7; D gene unclear. The germline V and J ends were trimmed by 3 bases and 2 bases, with 14 bases remaining between them. The germline gives CDR1 MDHEN, CDR2 SYDVKM. This CDR3 region has 15 residues. The CDR3 DNA sequence: TGTGCCAGCAGTTTGTGTGGGATCTGTGCCTACGAGCAGTACTTC. It yields the protein CASSLCGICAYEQYF.

In its sample, this clonotype was seen many times. The chain employs TRBV20-1 and TRBJ2-7, with unresolved D. With 2 bases removed from V and 0 bases from J, the gap between germline ends came to 5 bases. The CDR3 spans 12 residues. Germline CDR1 and CDR2: DFQATT and SNEGSKA (reference sequence). DNA for the CDR3: TGCAGTGCTAGATGGGGCTCCTACGAGCAGTACTTC. This translates into CSARWGSYEQYF.

A few counts support this clonotype. The gene calls are TRBV10-3 and TRBJ1-2, with D possibly TRBD1 on 6 matching bases. Trimming shortened V by 3 bases and J by 4 bases, and 12 bases separated the two germline ends. There are 14 residues in the CDR3. Germline CDR1 ENHRY, CDR2 SYGVKD. CDR3 in amino acids: CAISDWGPSYGYTF. DNA of the CDR3: TGTGCCATCAGTGATTGGGGGCCCTCCTATGGCTACACCTTC.

This chain links TRBV4-1 with TRBJ2-1; 8 nucleotides line up with TRBD2. The ends lost 0 bases at V and 3 bases at J; junction bases unmatched: 7. CDR1 and CDR2 from the germline V gene are MGHRA and YSYEKL. The CDR3 runs to 17 residues. Here the CDR3 DNA reads TGCGCCAGCAGCCAAGATCATAGTAGCGGGATCTACAATGAGCAGTTCTTC. Protein sequence: CASSQDHSSGIYNEQFF.

Only a few counts were recorded for this clonotype. The rearrangement joins TRBV27 to TRBJ2-4; the match to TRBD1 covers 7 bases. V lost 5 bases, J lost 6 bases, and 7 bases stayed unmatched. Germline V CDR1 and CDR2: MNHEY, SMNVEV (reference sequence). The CDR3 covers 14 residues. The CDR3 region is CASSKKGAPNIQYF. For the CDR3, the DNA is TGTGCCAGCAGTAAAAAGGGGGCCCCAAACATTCAGTACTTC.

This clonotype turned up a few times. The V and J genes are TRBV4-2 and TRBJ2-1; the D call may be TRBD1 or TRBD2 (6 bases each). V lost 0 bases and J 12 bases, leaving 9 bases between the germline ends. The CDR3 covers 12 residues. Germline CDR1 reads LGHNA; CDR2 reads YNFKEQ. CDR3 nucleotides: TGTGCCAGCAGCCAAGATAGGGGGGCGCAGTTCTTC. It yields the protein CASSQDRGAQFF.

The chain couples TRBV12-3 or TRBV12-4 to TRBJ2-7; D is unresolved. V shed 2 bases and J shed 2 bases, with 7 bases lying between them. The CDR3 extends over 13 amino acids. The CDR3 DNA reads as TGTGCCAGCAGTTTACAATGGACCTACGAGCAGTACTTC. Translated, it gives CASSLQWTYEQYF.

V and J are TRBV20-1 and TRBJ1-4, with a possible D match to TRBD1 (5 bases). V lost 3 bases and J lost 7, with 12 bases in between. CDR1 is DFQATT, CDR2 SNEGSKA, per germline (reference sequence). This CDR3 spans 13 amino acids. The CDR3 DNA follows: TGCAGTGCTAGCAGAAGGGACGGTGAAAAACTGTTTTTT. The encoded protein is CSASRRDGEKLFF.

The sample holds a few counts of this clonotype. The chain joins TRBV7-2 to TRBJ2-3; 8 bases are shared with TRBD2. CDR3 length: 16 residues. V lost 1 base, J lost 1 base, and 4 bases stayed unmatched. From germline, CDR1 is SGHTA and CDR2 FQGNSA. Here the CDR3 reads CASSLEGREGTDTQYF. The DNA of the CDR3 is TGTGCCAGCAGCTTAGAGGGGCGGGAGGGCACAGATACGCAGTATTTT.

The V gene is TRBV4-2, the J gene TRBJ2-3; no definite D call. Germline V gene lookup returns CDR1 LGHNA and CDR2 YNFKEQ. The CDR3 is 12 residues long. Trimming took off 1 base at V and 5 bases at J, with 4 bases between the two ends. Here the CDR3 DNA reads TGTGCCAGCAGCCAAGTTCTAGATACGCAGTATTTT. Translating it yields CASSQVLDTQYF.

This clonotype was seen a single time. J is TRBJ1-1 and V is TRBV19; the match to TRBD1 covers 7 bases. Germline lookup yields CDR1 LNHDA and CDR2 SQIVND (reference sequence). The CDR3 is 16 residues long. V was clipped by 2 bases and J by 7 bases; unmatched bases: 13. This CDR3 is CASSIFPDRPRGEAFF. In nucleotides, the CDR3 is TGTGCCAGTAGTATATTCCCGGACAGGCCCCGGGGTGAAGCTTTCTTT. The complete variable domain, with remaining parts taken from reference TRBV19 and TRBJ1-1, reads DGGITQSPKYLFRKEGQNVTLSCEQNLNHDAMYWYRQDPGQGLRLIYYSQIVNDFQKGDIAEGYSVSREKKESFPLTVTSAQKNPTAFYLCASSIFPDRPRGEAFFGQGTRLTVV.

The chain carries TRBV3-1 and TRBJ2-7, with D perhaps TRBD2 (6 bases). Trimming took off 5 bases at V and 7 bases at J, with 15 bases between the two ends. CDR1 is LGHDT, CDR2 YNNKEL, per germline (reference sequence). The CDR3 length is 13 residues. The CDR3 region has the DNA TGTGCCAGCAGCACTACTAGCCAGGGTGAGCAGTACTTC. This encodes CASSTTSQGEQYF.

The V and J genes are TRBV10-3 and TRBJ1-5; D unclear. V lost 3 bases and J lost 3, with 3 bases in between. The CDR3 covers 12 residues. Per germline, CDR1 ENHRY and CDR2 SYGVKD. The CDR3 DNA follows: TGTGCCATCAGTGACTTCAATCAGCCCCAGCATTTT. This encodes CAISDFNQPQHF.

The CDR3 here is CASSHGTFPGYEQYF. CDR3 DNA: TGTGCCAGCAGCCACGGGACCTTCCCGGGCTACGAGCAGTACTTC. The chain carries TRBV7-2 and TRBJ2-7; D possibly uses TRBD1 or TRBD2 (5 bases each). The CDR3 is made up of 15 amino acids. Germline V gene sequence: CDR1 SGHTA, CDR2 FQGNSA. Trimming took off 5 bases at V and 3 bases at J, with 17 bases between the two ends.

The V and J genes are TRBV7-2 and TRBJ1-2, with D possibly being TRBD1 (5 bases). The CDR3 contains 14 residues. Germline CDR1 reads SGHTA; CDR2 reads FQGNSA. Trimming stripped 5 bases from V and 7 bases from J, with 17 bases between. In DNA, the CDR3 is TGTGCCAGCAGCCCCAACGAGAGGGACGGTGGCTACACCTTC. Translation gives CASSPNERDGGYTF.

In its sample, this clonotype was seen once. This chain joins TRBV7-2 and TRBJ2-7; TRBD2 might be the D (5 bases). CDR1 is SGHTA, CDR2 FQGNSA, per germline. CDR3 size: 12 residues. The V and J ends lost 4 bases and 6 bases respectively, with 10 bases between them. The CDR3: CASSSRRGEQYF. CDR3 nucleotides: TGTGCCAGCAGCTCGCGACGGGGCGAGCAGTACTTC. Using reference TRBV7-2 and TRBJ2-7 for the parts outside the CDR3, the full variable domain is GAGVSQSPSNKVTEKGKDVELRCDPISGHTALYWYRQSLGQGLEFLIYFQGNSAPDKSGLPSDRFSAERTGGSVSTLTIQRTQQEDSAVYLCASSSRRGEQYFGPGTRLTVT.

This clonotype occurred a few times. This chain joins TRBV10-2 and TRBJ2-7; tentative D call: TRBD1 (6 bases). Trimming left V 4 bases short and J 6 bases short, with 13 bases between. CDR3 size: 13 residues. The germline V gene encodes CDR1 WSHSY and CDR2 SAAADI. In DNA, the CDR3 is TGCGCCAGCAGTGGGGCGAGGGGGAGCGAGCAGTACTTC. It translates to CASSGARGSEQYF.

In its sample, this clonotype was seen a few times. The chain joins TRBV15 to TRBJ2-3, with 9 positions matching TRBD2. The V gene's germline CDR1 is LNHNV and CDR2 YYDKDF (reference sequence). This CDR3 comprises 16 residues. The V gene end was trimmed by 4 bases and the J gene end by 1 base; junction bases not matched to a gene: 6. The CDR3 region is CATSTGRTSGTDTQYF. The CDR3, as DNA: TGTGCCACCAGCACAGGGAGGACTAGCGGCACAGATACGCAGTATTTT.

V and J are TRBV5-1 and TRBJ2-4; TRBD1 might be the D (5 bases). The CDR3 is made up of 16 amino acids. Trimming took off 0 bases at V and 3 bases at J, with 13 bases between the two ends. Germline CDR1 SGHRS, CDR2 YFSETQ. DNA for the CDR3: TGCGCCAGCAGCTTGGGGCAGGGAAGAGGCAAAAACATTCAGTACTTC. Translating gives CASSLGQGRGKNIQYF.

This clonotype has only a few counts. V gene TRBV18 combines with J gene TRBJ2-3; 9 positions agree with TRBD2. The length of the CDR3 is 16 residues. V shed 5 bases, J shed 0 bases, and the junction held 6 bases outside the gene matches. Per germline, CDR1 KGHSH and CDR2 LQKENI. The CDR3 nucleotides read TGTGCCAGCTCAAGCACTAGCGGGTCTAGCACAGATACGCAGTATTTT. Protein product: CASSSTSGSSTDTQYF.

The chain carries TRBV24-1 and TRBJ2-1; 12 bases match TRBD2. CDR1 is KGHDR, CDR2 SFDVKD, per germline. Trimming cost V 4 bases and J 4 bases; bases outside gene matches: 4. The CDR3 is 16 residues long. CDR3 amino acids: CATSDASGREYNEQFF. In DNA, the CDR3 is TGTGCCACCAGTGACGCTAGCGGGAGGGAATACAATGAGCAGTTCTTC.

The V call is TRBV12-3 or TRBV12-4, the J call TRBJ2-1; possible D gene TRBD1, 6 bases. The CDR3 sequence is 14 residues long. V shed 1 base and J shed 15 bases, with 19 bases lying between them. The CDR3 DNA sequence: TGTGCCAGCAGTTTAGAGGCAGGGGTTCCTGAGGGGTTCTTC. Amino acid sequence: CASSLEAGVPEGFF.